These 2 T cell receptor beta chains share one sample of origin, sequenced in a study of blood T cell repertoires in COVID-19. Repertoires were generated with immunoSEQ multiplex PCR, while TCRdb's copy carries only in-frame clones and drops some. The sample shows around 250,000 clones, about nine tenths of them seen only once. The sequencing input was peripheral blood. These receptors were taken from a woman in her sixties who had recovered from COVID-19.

Written as DNA, the CDR3 is TGTGCCAGCAGTTACTCGGGACACGGGAATCAGCCCCAGCATTTT. It yields the protein CASSYSGHGNQPQHF. The chain couples TRBV6-5 to TRBJ1-5, with D perhaps matching TRBD1 (6 bases). Trimming cost V 0 bases and J 4 bases, with 10 bases left between them. This CDR3 is 15 amino acids long. Germline values: CDR1 MNHEY, CDR2 SVGAGI.

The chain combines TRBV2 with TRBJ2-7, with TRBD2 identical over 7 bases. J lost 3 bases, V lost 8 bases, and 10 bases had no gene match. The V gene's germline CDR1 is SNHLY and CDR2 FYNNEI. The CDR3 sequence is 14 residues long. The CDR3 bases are TGTGCCAGCCTTCCGGCGGGAGTCCGCTACGAGCAGTACTTC. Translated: CASLPAGVRYEQYF.